What follows describes a single T cell receptor beta chain. In its sample, this clonotype was seen a few times. This receptor's antigen is unknown. No base qualities exist here, and no much larger clone lies one base off it. The source of the sample is a study of human T cells and chemical hapten exposure (dated by TCRdb to the early 2020s). Looking at the study overall: For sensitization, 2% DPC in acetone was applied to a roughly 2 cm by roughly 2 cm area of upper inner arm skin. Throughout the study period of about 22 weeks, patients also received therapeutic DPC doses to the scalp every week. Patch testing was performed on the upper back with Finn chambers containing 0.01% DPC, and the patch tests were scored after 6 days according to International Contact Dermatitis Research Group standards. Alopecia areata with under or over 50% scalp involvement, alopecia totalis and alopecia universalis were represented in the patient cohort, which was mostly female. Libraries were pooled for sequencing, and per-sample TCR yields varied mainly because of small differences in library volumes within the pool. The study tracked peripheral blood TCR repertoire changes in vivo during primary and secondary sensitization to the hapten diphenylcyclopropenone (DPC) in alopecia patients. Blood samples were taken from patients before sensitization (week 0) and then at 2, 6 and about 24 weeks after DPC sensitization. For TCR sequencing, blood came from 25 to 35 alopecia patients at anywhere from one to four time points (pre-sensitization, 2, 6 and 24 weeks).

Library preparation employed RACE. The sequencer listed for this sample is NextSeq 500. During library preparation, unique molecular identifiers were attached to individual cDNA molecules so that TCRs could be counted quantitatively and reproducibly. From each blood RNA sample, both TCR alpha and TCR beta chains were sequenced. Regarding the original processing steps: The median number of TCRs per sample was some 100,000, ranging from about 20,000 to 750,000. V, J and CDR3 annotation of the TCR reads was performed with the Decombinator software suite. To make PS versus PT1 abundance plots, every sample was subsampled to the same number of TCRs (28,000). Expanded TCRs were defined as absent before sensitization and observed at least eight times at the 2-week time point. TCRdb took the public reads, trimmed them with fastp at Q25, ran MiXCR for clone calling and kept in-frame beta chains. Every distinct CDR3 protein forms one entry, paired with its most common genes and DNA. The V and J calls come from TCRdb's annotation, not from the publication. The table for this sample lists roughly 62,000 distinct CDR3 sequences; around 12% of them were counted only once. The ten largest clones add up to roughly 2.4% of the sample.

Broad study findings and their caveats: The number of TCRs above 1 in 1000 frequency did not change with DPC sensitization; there was no evidence of global repertoire structure alterations. Compared with pre-sensitization or healthy control sets, expanded TCRs formed significantly more large CDR3 similarity clusters, which is consistent with antigen-driven responses. Alopecia, a presumed autoimmune disease, was present in all patients, so the immune response of the patients might differ from that of healthy individuals. Repeated subsampling changed both the strength of the expansion versus patch-test correlation and the threshold at which that correlation became significant. Patch test score was positively correlated with the number of PT1 expanded TCRs, with significance at thresholds 8, 16 and 32 but not at 4.

The time point label here, explained by the study, means: patch test 3, about 24 weeks after DPC sensitization. The sample's treatment or condition label, in plain terms: therapeutic diphenylcyclopropenone sensitization with weekly scalp DPC. At every patch-test visit, the blood draw took place before the patch test was put on. Patients were considered eligible if aged 18 to 70, diagnosed with alopecia and deemed suitable for DPC therapy, and patients were excluded if pregnant. Total RNA was isolated from unfractionated whole blood collected in Tempus Blood RNA tubes. The specimen comprised whole blood, sampled in connection with sensitization to the hapten diphenylcyclopropenone (DPC). This sequence originates from a man aged 25 to 40 with alopecia areata. Some clones in this sample may be carry-over from other donors' samples.

The DNA is TGTGCCAGCAGCGTAGTCGCGGGGAACACTGAAGCTTTCTTT. This yields the protein CASSVVAGNTEAFF. This receptor chain uses TRBV9 and TRBJ1-1; no D gene call is confident. V is reduced by 0 bases and J by 1 base, leaving a spacing of 7 bases between them. The CDR3 runs 14 residues from the cysteine to the phenylalanine. Kept here is only the CDR3 DNA, which spans 42 bases and is read in frame from base 1. The germline V gene gives CDR1 as SGDLS and CDR2 as YYNGEE.